This TCR beta chain was obtained from a study of T-cell reconstitution after alpha-beta-depleted transplantation in children. Only a few counts were recorded for this clonotype. This CDR3 has 16 residues. With 0 bases removed from V and 3 bases from J, the gap between germline ends came to 12 bases. Using unique molecular identifiers, the investigators prepared the TCRbeta library. TCRdb used MiXCR to reprocess the PCR reads, holding one entry per CDR3 protein. The sample consists of just over 950,000 distinct CDR3 sequences, roughly 29% of them appearing once. Sample: PBMCs, mostly from graft donor cells, taken 360 days after TCRalphabeta/CD19-depleted stem cell transplant. This sequence originates from a boy in the first two years of life who had a stem cell transplant for SCID, so the T cells may come from the graft donor. The J gene is TRBJ2-1, the V gene TRBV12-3 or TRBV12-4; the D gene is possibly TRBD1 (6 bases). CDR3 nucleotides: TGTGCCAGCAGTTTAGCCCCAGGGGCCGGCTACAATGAGCAGTTCTTC. The encoded protein is CASSLAPGAGYNEQFF.